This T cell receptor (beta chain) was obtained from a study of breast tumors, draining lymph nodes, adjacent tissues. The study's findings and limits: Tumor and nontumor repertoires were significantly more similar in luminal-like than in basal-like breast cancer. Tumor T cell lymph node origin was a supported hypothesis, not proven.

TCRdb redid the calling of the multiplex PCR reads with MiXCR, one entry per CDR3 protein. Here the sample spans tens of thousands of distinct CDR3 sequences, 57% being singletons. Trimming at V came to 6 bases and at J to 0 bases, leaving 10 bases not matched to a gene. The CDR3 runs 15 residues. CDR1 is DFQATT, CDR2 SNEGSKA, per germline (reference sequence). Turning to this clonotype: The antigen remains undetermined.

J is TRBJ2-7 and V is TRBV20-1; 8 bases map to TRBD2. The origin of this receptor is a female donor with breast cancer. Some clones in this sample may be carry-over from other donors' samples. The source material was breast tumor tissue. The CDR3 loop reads CSATKAGTSSYEQYF. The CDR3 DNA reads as TGCAGTGCAACTAAAGCCGGGACTAGCTCCTACGAGCAGTACTTC.